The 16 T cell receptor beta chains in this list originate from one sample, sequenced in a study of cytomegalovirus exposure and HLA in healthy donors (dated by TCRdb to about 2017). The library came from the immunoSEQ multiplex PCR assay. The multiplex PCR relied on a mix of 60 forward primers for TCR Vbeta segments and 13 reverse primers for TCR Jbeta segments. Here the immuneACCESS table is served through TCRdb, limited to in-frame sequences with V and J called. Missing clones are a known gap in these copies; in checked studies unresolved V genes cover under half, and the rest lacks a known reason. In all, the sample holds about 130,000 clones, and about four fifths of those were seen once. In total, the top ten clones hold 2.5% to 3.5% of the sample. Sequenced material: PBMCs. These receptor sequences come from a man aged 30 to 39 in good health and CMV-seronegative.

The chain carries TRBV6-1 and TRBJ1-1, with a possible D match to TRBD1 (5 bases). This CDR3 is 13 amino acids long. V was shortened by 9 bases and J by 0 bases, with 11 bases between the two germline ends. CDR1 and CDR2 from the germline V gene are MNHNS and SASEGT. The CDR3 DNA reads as TGTGCCAGTCGACAGACCATGAACACTGAAGCTTTCTTT. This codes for CASRQTMNTEAFF.

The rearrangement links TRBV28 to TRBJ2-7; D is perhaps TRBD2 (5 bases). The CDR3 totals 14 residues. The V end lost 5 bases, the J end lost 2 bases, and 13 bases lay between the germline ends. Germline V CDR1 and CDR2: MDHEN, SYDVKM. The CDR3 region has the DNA TGTGCCAGCAGTACAACTAGAGACCCCTACGAGCAGTACTTC. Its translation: CASSTTRDPYEQYF.

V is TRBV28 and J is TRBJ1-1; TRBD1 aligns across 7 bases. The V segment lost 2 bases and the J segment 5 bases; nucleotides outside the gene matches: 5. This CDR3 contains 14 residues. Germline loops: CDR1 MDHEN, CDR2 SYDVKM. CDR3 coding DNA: TGTGCCAGCAGTTTAAGGTCGACAGGGACTGAAGCTTTCTTT. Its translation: CASSLRSTGTEAFF.

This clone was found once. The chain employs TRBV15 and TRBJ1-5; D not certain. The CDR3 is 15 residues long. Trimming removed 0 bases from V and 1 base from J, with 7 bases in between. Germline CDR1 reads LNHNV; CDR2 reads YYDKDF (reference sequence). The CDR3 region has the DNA TGTGCCACCAGCAGAGATCCAGGAAGCAATCAGCCCCAGCATTTT. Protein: CATSRDPGSNQPQHF.

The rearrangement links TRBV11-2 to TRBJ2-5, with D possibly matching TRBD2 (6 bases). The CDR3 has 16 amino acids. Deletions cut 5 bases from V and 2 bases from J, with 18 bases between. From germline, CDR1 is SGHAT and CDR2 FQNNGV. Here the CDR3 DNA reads TGTGCCAGCAGCGTTAGCACAGGCGGGGCACAAGAGACCCAGTACTTC. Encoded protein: CASSVSTGGAQETQYF.

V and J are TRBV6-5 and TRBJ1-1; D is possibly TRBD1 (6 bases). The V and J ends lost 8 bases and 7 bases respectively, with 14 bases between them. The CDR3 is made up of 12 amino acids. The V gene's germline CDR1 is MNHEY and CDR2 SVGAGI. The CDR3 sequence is CASSGTSGEAFF. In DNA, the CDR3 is TGTGCCAGCTCCGGGACATCAGGTGAAGCTTTCTTT.

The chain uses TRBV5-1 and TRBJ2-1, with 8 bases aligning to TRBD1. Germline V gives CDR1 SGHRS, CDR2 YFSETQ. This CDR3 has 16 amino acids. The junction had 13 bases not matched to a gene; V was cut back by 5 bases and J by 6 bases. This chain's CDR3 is CASRTPPETGVNEQFF. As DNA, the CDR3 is TGCGCCAGCAGGACCCCTCCCGAGACAGGGGTCAATGAGCAGTTCTTC.

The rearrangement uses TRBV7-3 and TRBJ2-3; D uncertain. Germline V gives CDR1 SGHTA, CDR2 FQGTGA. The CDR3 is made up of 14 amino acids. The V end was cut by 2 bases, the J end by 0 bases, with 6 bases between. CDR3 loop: CASSLASSTDTQYF. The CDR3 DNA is TGTGCCAGCAGCTTAGCGTCTAGCACAGATACGCAGTATTTT.

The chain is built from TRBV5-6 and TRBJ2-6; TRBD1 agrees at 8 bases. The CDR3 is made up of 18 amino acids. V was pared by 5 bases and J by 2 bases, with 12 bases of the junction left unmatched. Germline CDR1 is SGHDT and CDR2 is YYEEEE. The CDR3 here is CASRRGDRGRTGANVLTF. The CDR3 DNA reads TGTGCCAGCAGGAGGGGCGACAGGGGACGGACTGGGGCCAACGTCCTGACTTTC.

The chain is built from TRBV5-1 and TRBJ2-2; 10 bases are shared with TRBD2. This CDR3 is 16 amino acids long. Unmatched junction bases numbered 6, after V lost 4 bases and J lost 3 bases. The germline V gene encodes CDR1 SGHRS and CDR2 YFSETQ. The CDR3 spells CASSTRTSGYTGELFF. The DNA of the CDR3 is TGCGCCAGCAGCACCCGGACTAGCGGATACACCGGGGAGCTGTTTTTT.

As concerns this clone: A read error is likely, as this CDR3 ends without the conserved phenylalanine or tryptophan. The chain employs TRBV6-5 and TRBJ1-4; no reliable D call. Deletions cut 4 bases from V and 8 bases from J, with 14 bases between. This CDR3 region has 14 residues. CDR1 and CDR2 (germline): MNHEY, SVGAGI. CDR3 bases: TGTGCCAGCAGTTCCGGCGGTTTAGGGGAAAAACTGTTTGTT. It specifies CASSSGGLGEKLFV.

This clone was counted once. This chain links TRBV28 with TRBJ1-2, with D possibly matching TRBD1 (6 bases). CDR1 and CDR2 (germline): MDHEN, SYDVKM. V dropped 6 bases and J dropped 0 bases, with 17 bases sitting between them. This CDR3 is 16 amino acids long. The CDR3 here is CASSRGDTRTNYGYTF. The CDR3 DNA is TGTGCCAGCAGCCGGGGGGACACCAGGACTAACTATGGCTACACCTTC.

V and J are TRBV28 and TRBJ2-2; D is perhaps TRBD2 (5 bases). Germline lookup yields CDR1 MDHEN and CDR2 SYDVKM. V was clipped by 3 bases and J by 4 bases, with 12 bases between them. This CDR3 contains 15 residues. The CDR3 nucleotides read TGTGCCAGCAGTTTGGCCCACCGGGGCACCGGGGAGCTGTTTTTT. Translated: CASSLAHRGTGELFF.

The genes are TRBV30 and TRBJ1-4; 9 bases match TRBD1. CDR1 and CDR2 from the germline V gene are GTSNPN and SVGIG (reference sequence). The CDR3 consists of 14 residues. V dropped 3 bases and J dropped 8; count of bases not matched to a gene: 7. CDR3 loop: CAWSADRGAEKLFF. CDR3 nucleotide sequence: TGTGCCTGGAGCGCGGACAGGGGCGCGGAAAAACTGTTTTTT. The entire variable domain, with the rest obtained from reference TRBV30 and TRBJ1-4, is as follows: SQTIHQWPATLVQPVGSPLSLECTVEGTSNPNLYWYRQAAGRGLQLLFYSVGIGQISSEVPQNLSASRPQDRQFILSSKKLLLSDSGFYLCAWSADRGAEKLFFGSGTQLSVL.

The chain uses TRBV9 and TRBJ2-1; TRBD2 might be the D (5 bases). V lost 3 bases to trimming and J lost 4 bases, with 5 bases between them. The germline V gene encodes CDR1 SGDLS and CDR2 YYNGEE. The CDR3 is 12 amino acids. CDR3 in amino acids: CASSGGYNEQFF. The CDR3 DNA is TGTGCCAGCAGCGGAGGGTACAATGAGCAGTTCTTC.

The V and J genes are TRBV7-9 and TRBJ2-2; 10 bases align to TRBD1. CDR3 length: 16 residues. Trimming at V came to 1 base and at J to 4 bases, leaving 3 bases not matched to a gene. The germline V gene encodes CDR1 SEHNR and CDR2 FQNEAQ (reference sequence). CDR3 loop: CASSLVGDRGTGELFF. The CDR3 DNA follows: TGTGCCAGCAGCTTAGTCGGGGACAGGGGCACCGGGGAGCTGTTTTTT.